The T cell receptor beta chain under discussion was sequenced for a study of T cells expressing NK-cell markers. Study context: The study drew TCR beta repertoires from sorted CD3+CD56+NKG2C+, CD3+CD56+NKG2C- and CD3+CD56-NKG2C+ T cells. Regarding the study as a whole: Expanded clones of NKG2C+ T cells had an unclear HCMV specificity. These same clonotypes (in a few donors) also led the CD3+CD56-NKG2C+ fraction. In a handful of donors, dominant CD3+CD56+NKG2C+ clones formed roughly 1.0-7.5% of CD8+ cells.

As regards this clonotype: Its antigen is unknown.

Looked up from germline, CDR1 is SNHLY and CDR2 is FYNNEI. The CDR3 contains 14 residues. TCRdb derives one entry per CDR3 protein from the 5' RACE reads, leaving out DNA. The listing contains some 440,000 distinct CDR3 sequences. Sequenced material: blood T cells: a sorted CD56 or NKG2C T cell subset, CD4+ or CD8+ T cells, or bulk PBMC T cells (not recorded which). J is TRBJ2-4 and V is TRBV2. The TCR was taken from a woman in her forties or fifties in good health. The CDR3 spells CASSERQTKNIQYF.